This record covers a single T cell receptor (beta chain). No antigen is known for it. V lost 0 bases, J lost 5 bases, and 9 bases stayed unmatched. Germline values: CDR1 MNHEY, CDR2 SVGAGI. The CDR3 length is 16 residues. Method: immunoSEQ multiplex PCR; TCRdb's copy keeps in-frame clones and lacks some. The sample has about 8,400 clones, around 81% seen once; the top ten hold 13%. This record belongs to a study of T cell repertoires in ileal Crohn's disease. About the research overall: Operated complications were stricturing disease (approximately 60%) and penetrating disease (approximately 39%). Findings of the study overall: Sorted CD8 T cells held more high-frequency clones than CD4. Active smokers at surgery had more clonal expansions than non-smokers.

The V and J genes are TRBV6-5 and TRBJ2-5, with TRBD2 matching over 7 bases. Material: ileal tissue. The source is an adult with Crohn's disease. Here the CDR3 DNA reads TGTGCCAGCAGTTACTCGAAGGCGGGAGCCCGGGAGACCCAGTACTTC. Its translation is CASSYSKAGARETQYF.